This entry lists 22 T cell receptor beta chains sequenced from one sample in a study of blood T cell repertoires in COVID-19. Assay: immunoSEQ multiplex PCR; the TCRdb copy retains only in-frame clones and omits some. The table lists over 200,000 clones, around 82% of them singletons. Material: peripheral blood. Receptors originate from a man aged 80 or over with acute or convalescent COVID-19.

In nucleotides, the CDR3 is TGTGCCAGCAGCTCCCTCATCCTGTCACAGGCCTACGAGCAGTACTTC. Protein: CASSSLILSQAYEQYF. This rearrangement joins TRBV7-2 to TRBJ2-7, with D possibly being TRBD1 (5 bases). Trimming took 4 bases from V and 2 from J, leaving 18 bases between them. The CDR3 extends over 16 amino acids. CDR1 is SGHTA and CDR2 is FQGNSA in the germline V gene.

V is TRBV6-5 and J is TRBJ2-5; possibly TRBD2 for D (6 bases). The ends were cut back, 8 bases at V and 5 bases at J, with 12 bases in the middle. The CDR3 is 12 residues long. CDR1 and CDR2 from the germline V gene are MNHEY and SVGAGI. The CDR3 sequence is CASGRAGETQYF. The CDR3 bases are TGTGCCAGCGGACGGGCGGGGGAGACCCAGTACTTC.

This chain links TRBV27 with TRBJ1-6; the D is unclear. CDR1 MNHEY and CDR2 SMNVEV come from the germline V gene (reference sequence). The CDR3 is 15 residues long. Trimming cost V 2 bases and J 8 bases, with 13 bases left between them. CDR3 region: CASSLMFGRDSPLHF. The CDR3 DNA reads as TGTGCCAGCAGTTTAATGTTTGGGAGGGATTCACCCCTCCACTTT.

V is TRBV5-1 and J is TRBJ1-1; D is possibly TRBD1 (5 bases). Germline V lookup: CDR1 SGHRS, CDR2 YFSETQ. The length of the CDR3 is 15 residues. The V end lost 4 bases, the J end lost 2 bases, and 15 bases lay between the germline ends. For the CDR3, the DNA is TGCGCCAGCAGCCCCCAGGCGGGACTCAACACTGAAGCTTTCTTT. Protein sequence: CASSPQAGLNTEAFF.

This clone has a single count. CDR3 sequence reads: CASSPRGTGPSYEQYF. The CDR3 nucleotides are TGTGCCAGCAGCCCGAGGGGGACAGGACCGTCCTACGAGCAGTACTTC. The chain is built from TRBV3-1 (or the pseudogene TRBV3-2) and TRBJ2-7; 8 bases are shared with TRBD1. With V trimmed by 4 bases and J by 1 base, 9 bases remained unmatched. Germline lookup yields CDR1 LGHDT and CDR2 YNNKEL (reference sequence). The CDR3 loop spans 16 amino acids.

The chain has TRBV24-1 and TRBJ1-4; TRBD1 agrees at 8 bases. With V trimmed by 4 bases and J by 5 bases, 5 bases remained unmatched. The CDR3 covers 15 residues. Germline V gene lookup returns CDR1 KGHDR and CDR2 SFDVKD. The CDR3 sequence is CATSDSDRVNEKLFF. For the CDR3, the DNA is TGTGCCACCAGTGACTCGGACAGGGTAAATGAAAAACTGTTTTTT.

The rearrangement uses TRBV28 and TRBJ1-2, with D unclear. V was clipped by 10 bases and J by 8 bases, with 14 bases between them. The CDR3 contains 11 residues. In germline, CDR1 is MDHEN, CDR2 SYDVKM. The CDR3 nucleotides are TGTGCCATCTATGTGACGGGGGGCTACACCTTC. Its protein product is CAIYVTGGYTF.

The rearrangement links TRBV24-1 to TRBJ2-5; D is unclear. The V gene's germline CDR1 is KGHDR and CDR2 SFDVKD. V lost 0 bases and J lost 5, with 6 bases in between. This CDR3 spans 13 amino acids. The CDR3 here is CATSDLFGETQYF. CDR3 DNA: TGTGCCACCAGTGATTTGTTCGGGGAGACCCAGTACTTC.

The chain has TRBV3-1 (or the pseudogene TRBV3-2) and TRBJ1-1; tentative D call: TRBD1 (5 bases). Germline CDR1 is LGHDT and CDR2 is YNNKEL (reference sequence). V was trimmed by 4 bases and J by 1 base, leaving 10 bases between them. The CDR3 length is 14 residues. This CDR3 is CASSPGLSNTEAFF. DNA of the CDR3: TGTGCCAGCAGCCCGGGACTGTCGAACACTGAAGCTTTCTTT.

This rearrangement joins TRBV13 to TRBJ2-6; 7 bases line up with TRBD1. This CDR3 contains 16 residues. V lost 3 bases and J lost 2; bases outside the gene matches: 4. CDR1 and CDR2 (germline): PRHDT, FYEKMQ (reference sequence). For the CDR3, the DNA is TGTGCCAGCAGCTTTATTAGGGGGCCTGGGGCCAACGTCCTGACTTTC. This translates into CASSFIRGPGANVLTF.

V and J are TRBV5-4 and TRBJ2-1; no clear D. Between the trimmed V and J ends, which lost 9 bases and 2 bases, there was a span of 21 bases. There are 16 residues in the CDR3. The germline gives CDR1 SGHNT, CDR2 YYREEE (reference sequence). CDR3 amino acids: CATSPSAAAAYNEQFF. The DNA of the CDR3 is TGTGCCACCTCCCCCTCCGCCGCGGCGGCCTACAATGAGCAGTTCTTC.

V usage is TRBV7-8 and J usage is TRBJ1-1; D may be TRBD1 (5 bases). CDR1 and CDR2 (germline): SGHVS, FQNEAQ. V was trimmed by 4 bases and J by 1 base, leaving 10 bases between them. The CDR3 has 14 amino acids. CDR3 nucleotide sequence: TGTGCCAGCAGCTCCACTACAGGGAACACTGAAGCTTTCTTT. Encoded protein: CASSSTTGNTEAFF. The whole variable domain, filled in from reference TRBV7-8 and TRBJ1-1, reads GAGVSQSPRYKVAKRGQDVALRCDPISGHVSLFWYQQALGQGPEFLTYFQNEAQLDKSGLPSDRFFAERPEGSVSTLKIQRTQQEDSAVYLCASSSTTGNTEAFFGQGTRLTVV.

The chain links TRBV6-5 to TRBJ2-7, with D possibly matching TRBD2 (7 bases). Germline loops: CDR1 MNHEY, CDR2 SVGAGI. V was clipped by 6 bases and J by 7 bases, with 16 bases between them. CDR3 length: 13 amino acids. The CDR3 nucleotides are TGTGCCAGCAGAGCTCGGGGGGCAGGTGAGCAGTACTTC. Translated: CASRARGAGEQYF.

The J gene is TRBJ2-1, the V gene TRBV6-5, with D possibly TRBD1 on 5 matching bases. V was pared by 6 bases and J by 8 bases, with 14 bases between. The CDR3 totals 13 residues. Germline CDR1 and CDR2: MNHEY and SVGAGI. The CDR3 DNA sequence: TGTGCCAGCAGCAGGGCCGGTTTGCATGAGCAGTTCTTC. This gives the protein CASSRAGLHEQFF.

The chain has TRBV28 and TRBJ2-3, with 9 bases aligning to TRBD1. With V trimmed by 3 bases and J by 0 bases, 4 bases remained unmatched. Per germline, CDR1 MDHEN and CDR2 SYDVKM. The CDR3 runs to 16 residues. This CDR3 reads CASSLGTGPSTDTQYF. The CDR3 DNA reads TGTGCCAGCAGTTTGGGGACAGGGCCAAGCACAGATACGCAGTATTTT.

The V call is TRBV9, the J call TRBJ2-7; 7 bases map to TRBD2. The CDR3 runs 15 residues. Germline loops: CDR1 SGDLS, CDR2 YYNGEE. With 1 base clipped from V and 0 bases from J, the junction kept 4 bases outside the gene matches. CDR3: CASSVRAGNSYEQYF. CDR3 nucleotides: TGTGCCAGCAGCGTAAGAGCGGGGAACTCCTACGAGCAGTACTTC.

This chain links TRBV30 with TRBJ2-3; 10 bases agree with TRBD2. The CDR3 loop spans 14 amino acids. J lost 0 bases, V lost 5 bases, and 2 bases had no gene match. The germline V gene has CDR1 GTSNPN and CDR2 SVGIG (reference sequence). The CDR3 is CAWGLAASTDTQYF. DNA for the CDR3: TGTGCCTGGGGACTAGCGGCCAGCACAGATACGCAGTATTTT.

V is TRBV6-5 and J is TRBJ2-5, with 8 bases matching TRBD1. Germline CDR1 is MNHEY and CDR2 is SVGAGI. V was pared by 7 bases and J by 5 bases, with 9 bases of the junction left unmatched. The CDR3 runs 14 residues. CDR3 nucleotide sequence: TGTGCCAGCACCCAGGGGGCAGGGAGGGAGACCCAGTACTTC. Protein product: CASTQGAGRETQYF.

The chain recombines TRBV7-9 with TRBJ2-2; TRBD2 aligns across 10 bases. Germline V CDR1 and CDR2: SEHNR, FQNEAQ (reference sequence). J gave up 1 base and V 0 bases, and 8 bases lay outside the gene matches. The CDR3 has 19 residues. CDR3 amino acids: CASSLALGLAGVNTGELFF. CDR3 coding DNA: TGTGCCAGCAGCTTAGCGCTTGGGCTAGCGGGAGTGAACACCGGGGAGCTGTTTTTT.

V is TRBV6-6 and J is TRBJ1-4; no firm D call. V was pared by 6 bases and J by 2 bases, with 4 bases between. The CDR3 has 12 amino acids. Germline CDR1 MNHNY, CDR2 SVGAGI (reference sequence). CDR3 sequence (DNA): TGTGCCAGCAGCTCCACTAATGAAAAACTGTTTTTT. Translation gives CASSSTNEKLFF.

The J gene is TRBJ1-1, the V gene TRBV19, with D possibly matching TRBD1 (6 bases). The CDR3 runs 15 residues. Germline values: CDR1 LNHDA, CDR2 SQIVND (reference sequence). Deletions cut 6 bases from V and 7 bases from J, with 21 bases between. The CDR3 spells CASRPPGHPGIEAFF. CDR3 coding DNA: TGTGCCAGTAGACCCCCGGGACACCCTGGGATTGAAGCTTTCTTT.

The chain employs TRBV5-1 and TRBJ2-3; 9 bases are a match to TRBD1. This CDR3 has 17 amino acids. Looked up from germline, CDR1 is SGHRS and CDR2 is YFSETQ. J was trimmed by 4 bases and V by 0 bases; bases with no gene match: 9. In nucleotides, the CDR3 is TGCGCCAGCAGCTTGGTCCCGGGACAGGGAAGGGCAGATACGCAGTATTTT. Translating gives CASSLVPGQGRADTQYF.